These 25 T cell receptor beta chains came from one sample sequenced in a study of cytomegalovirus exposure and HLA in healthy donors. 13 Jbeta primers and 60 Vbeta primers were used for the PCR. Only in-frame clones appear in the TCRdb table, and some are missing; sequencing was by immunoSEQ multiplex PCR. The sample lists roughly 120,000 clones; about four fifths were seen once. Sequences were obtained from PBMCs. These receptors were collected from a woman younger than 35 in good health and CMV-seronegative.

The chain carries TRBV7-2 and TRBJ1-2; 9 nucleotides line up with TRBD1. CDR1 is SGHTA, CDR2 FQGNSA, per germline. V gave up 2 bases and J gave up 2 bases; unmatched junction bases: 12. The CDR3 totals 18 residues. The CDR3 DNA follows: TGTGCCAGCAGCTTAAAGGGGGCACCGGGACAGGGAAACTATGGCTACACCTTC. Translating gives CASSLKGAPGQGNYGYTF.

The chain combines TRBV6-6 with TRBJ2-5; D is ambiguous. Germline lookup yields CDR1 MNHNY and CDR2 SVGAGI (reference sequence). There are 15 residues in the CDR3. The V gene lost 0 bases and the J gene lost 0 bases, with 8 bases spanning the gap. This CDR3 is CASSYSGRDQETQYF. The DNA of the CDR3 is TGTGCCAGCAGTTACTCGGGCCGAGACCAAGAGACCCAGTACTTC.

V usage is TRBV19 and J usage is TRBJ1-1, with 7 nucleotides matching TRBD1. Germline CDR1 LNHDA, CDR2 SQIVND (reference sequence). J gave up 1 base and V 5 bases, and 7 bases lay outside the gene matches. The CDR3 consists of 15 residues. The CDR3 DNA sequence: TGTGCCAGTAGTTCAGCGACAGGGTGGAACACTGAAGCTTTCTTT. Translated, it gives CASSSATGWNTEAFF. Looking up the rest from reference TRBV19 and TRBJ1-1 gives the full variable domain: DGGITQSPKYLFRKEGQNVTLSCEQNLNHDAMYWYRQDPGQGLRLIYYSQIVNDFQKGDIAEGYSVSREKKESFPLTVTSAQKNPTAFYLCASSSATGWNTEAFFGQGTRLTVV.

The chain links TRBV6-5 to TRBJ2-1; 8 bases align to TRBD2. Germline V gene data show CDR1 as MNHEY and CDR2 as SVGAGI. V lost 2 bases and J lost 6; bases outside the gene matches: 6. The CDR3 has 15 amino acids. CDR3: CASSYSGGGSNEQFF. In nucleotides, the CDR3 is TGTGCCAGCAGTTACAGCGGGGGAGGATCCAATGAGCAGTTCTTC.

This chain uses TRBV18 with TRBJ1-2; 9 nucleotides align to TRBD1. Germline V lookup: CDR1 KGHSH, CDR2 LQKENI. V shed 2 bases, J shed 5 bases, and the junction held 6 bases outside the gene matches. The CDR3 runs 15 residues. The CDR3 nucleotides read TGTGCCAGCTCACCAACGGGACAGGGTGAATATGGCTACACCTTC. Translated: CASSPTGQGEYGYTF.

This chain joins TRBV6-1 and TRBJ1-2, with a weak D call TRBD1 (6 bases). Trimming cost V 6 bases and J 1 base, with 12 bases left between them. The CDR3 contains 14 residues. The germline CDR1 and CDR2 sequences are MNHNS and SASEGT. This CDR3 is CASSGGANNYGYTF. The DNA of the CDR3 is TGTGCCAGCAGCGGGGGGGCCAATAACTATGGCTACACCTTC.

V usage is TRBV28 and J usage is TRBJ1-1; no definite D call. V gave up 5 bases and J gave up 6 bases, with 10 bases separating them. CDR1 MDHEN and CDR2 SYDVKM come from the germline V gene. The CDR3 contains 12 residues. DNA for the CDR3: TGTGCCAGCAGTCAACAGAGGGCTGAAGCTTTCTTT. Residues: CASSQQRAEAFF.

The chain uses TRBV28 and TRBJ2-7, with 10 bases fitting TRBD2. CDR1 is MDHEN and CDR2 is SYDVKM in the germline V gene. The CDR3 sequence is 14 residues long. V was pared by 7 bases and J by 12 bases, with 15 bases of the junction left unmatched. CDR3 in amino acids: CASKGGTSDTKRYF. As DNA, the CDR3 is TGTGCCAGCAAAGGGGGGACTAGCGACACCAAACGGTACTTC.

The CDR3, as DNA: TGTGCCAGCAGCCTGTACCCGGGGAAGAGCACTGAAGCTTTCTTT. Its translation: CASSLYPGKSTEAFF. V is TRBV5-4 and J is TRBJ1-1; no clear D gene. V was pared by 4 bases and J by 4 bases, with 17 bases between. CDR3 size: 15 residues. CDR1 and CDR2 from the germline V gene are SGHNT and YYREEE (reference sequence).

The CDR3 coding sequence is TGCGCCAGCAGCCGCCCGAGCGAGTCAGGGGGAGTCGATGGCTACACCTTC. Its protein product is CASSRPSESGGVDGYTF. This chain uses TRBV23-1 with TRBJ1-2; 7 nucleotides align to TRBD1. TRBV23-1 is treated as an ORF (open reading frame) with a function not yet certain. The CDR3 loop spans 17 amino acids. J lost 6 bases, V lost 6 bases, and 19 bases had no gene match.

This chain links TRBV5-1 with TRBJ2-5, with 7 bases identical to TRBD1. Germline V gene sequence: CDR1 SGHRS, CDR2 YFSETQ. This CDR3 comprises 13 residues. V lost 2 bases and J lost 5; bases outside the gene matches: 3. CDR3 sequence: CASSFDRVETQYF. The CDR3 nucleotides are TGCGCCAGCAGCTTCGACAGGGTGGAGACCCAGTACTTC.

In the case of this clone: Germline and junction disagree at one end, which may indicate a read error. The rearrangement links TRBV7-2 to TRBJ1-6, with D unresolved. Germline assignment: CDR1 SGHTA and CDR2 FQGNSA. CDR3 length: 14 residues. The CDR3 nucleotides are TGTGTCAGCAGCCCAAACCGGGGTAATTCACCCCTCCACTTT. This gives the protein CVSSPNRGNSPLHF.

The chain has TRBV6-1 and TRBJ2-1, with D maybe TRBD1 (5 bases). The CDR3 contains 15 residues. The germline V gene encodes CDR1 MNHNS and CDR2 SASEGT. V was shortened by 6 bases and J by 7 bases, with 19 bases between the two germline ends. The CDR3 spells CASREDILGRNEQFF. The CDR3 DNA follows: TGTGCCAGCAGAGAGGACATTTTAGGTAGAAATGAGCAGTTCTTC.

This clone was found a few times. The chain carries TRBV4-1 and TRBJ1-6; 9 bases agree with TRBD1. Per germline, CDR1 MGHRA and CDR2 YSYEKL. V shed 0 bases and J 8 bases; nucleotides not matched to a gene: 14. The CDR3 loop spans 19 amino acids. The CDR3 DNA follows: TGCGCCAGCAGCCAAGAAGGGACAGGGAATCGGGAGGCGGATTCACCCCTCCACTTT. Protein: CASSQEGTGNREADSPLHF.

V and J are TRBV11-3 and TRBJ2-6; 12 bases are a match to TRBD2. The CDR3 sequence is 18 residues long. V was pared by 5 bases and J by 0 bases, with 5 bases of the junction left unmatched. The germline V gene encodes CDR1 SGHNT and CDR2 YENEEA. The CDR3 loop is CASSARTSGDSGANVLTF. CDR3 sequence (DNA): TGTGCCAGCAGCGCCCGGACTAGCGGGGACTCTGGGGCCAACGTCCTGACTTTC.

This clone was seen a handful of times. In nucleotides, the CDR3 is TGTGCCAGCAGTGGGGACATGCGGCCCCAGCCCCAGCATTTT. As protein: CASSGDMRPQPQHF. This chain connects TRBV6-1 to TRBJ1-5; weak D call: TRBD1 (6 bases). The germline V gene has CDR1 MNHNS and CDR2 SASEGT. The CDR3 length is 14 residues. Deletions cut 4 bases from V and 7 bases from J, with 14 bases between.

The chain recombines TRBV30 with TRBJ1-6; D not resolved. Trimming removed 4 bases from V and 8 bases from J, with 12 bases in between. CDR1 GTSNPN and CDR2 SVGIG come from the germline V gene (reference sequence). The CDR3 runs to 13 residues. The CDR3 spells CAWTERTDSPLHF. In nucleotides, the CDR3 is TGTGCCTGGACCGAAAGAACGGATTCACCCCTCCACTTT. Drawing the rest from reference TRBV30 and TRBJ1-6, the complete variable domain is SQTIHQWPATLVQPVGSPLSLECTVEGTSNPNLYWYRQAAGRGLQLLFYSVGIGQISSEVPQNLSASRPQDRQFILSSKKLLLSDSGFYLCAWTERTDSPLHFGNGTRLTVT.

V and J are TRBV5-6 and TRBJ1-2, with TRBD1 matching over 11 bases. This CDR3 comprises 14 residues. Per the germline V gene, CDR1 is SGHDT and CDR2 is YYEEEE. V dropped 4 bases and J dropped 5; count of bases not matched to a gene: 4. The CDR3 DNA is TGTGCCAGCAGCGGGGACAGGGGGAGGTATGGCTACACCTTC. This translates into CASSGDRGRYGYTF.

The chain combines TRBV29-1 with TRBJ2-7, with 10 bases that match TRBD1. This CDR3 has 13 amino acids. V shed 3 bases, J shed 5 bases, and the junction held 4 bases outside the gene matches. CDR1 and CDR2 (germline): SQVTM, ANQGSEA. The CDR3 nucleotides read TGCAGCGTTGACTTGGGACAGGGGAACGAGCAGTACTTC. It specifies CSVDLGQGNEQYF.

The chain carries TRBV19 and TRBJ2-7, with D tentatively TRBD2 (6 bases). Trimming removed 5 bases at V and 7 bases at J, with 18 bases between. This CDR3 contains 14 residues. Per the germline V gene, CDR1 is LNHDA and CDR2 is SQIVND (reference sequence). CDR3: CASSYGTPLREQYF. In DNA, the CDR3 is TGTGCCAGTAGTTACGGGACTCCTCTCCGGGAGCAGTACTTC.

The V and J genes are TRBV6-5 and TRBJ2-7; 8 nucleotides agree with TRBD2. Losses at the gene ends were 2 bases for V and 4 bases for J; bases not matched to a gene: 7. Per the germline V gene, CDR1 is MNHEY and CDR2 is SVGAGI. The CDR3 covers 15 residues. DNA of the CDR3: TGTGCCAGCAGTTACCCTAGGGGCGGGAGGTACGAGCAGTACTTC. As protein: CASSYPRGGRYEQYF.

On this clone itself: Different DNA sequences within this sample yield the same CDR3. DNA for the CDR3: TGCGCCAGCAGCGCGTTTACAGGGTATGGCTACACCTTC. As protein: CASSAFTGYGYTF. V and J are TRBV10-1 and TRBJ1-2; D might be TRBD1 (6 bases). CDR1 and CDR2 from the germline V gene are WNHNN and SYGVQD (reference sequence). Trimming left V 6 bases short and J 5 bases short, with 13 bases between. The CDR3 covers 13 residues.

The sample holds one count of this clone. This rearrangement joins TRBV6-6 to TRBJ2-7; unclear D gene. Germline V CDR1 and CDR2: MNHNY, SVGAGI (reference sequence). This CDR3 has 12 residues. V lost 5 bases, J lost 2 bases, and 7 bases lay in between. The chain's CDR3 is CASSQNPYEQYF. As DNA, the CDR3 is TGTGCCAGCAGTCAAAATCCCTACGAGCAGTACTTC.

Note on this clone: One end of the junction varies from germline; a read error may be responsible. V usage is TRBV7-6 and J usage is TRBJ1-6; TRBD1 is a possible D gene (5 bases). CDR1 is SGHVS, CDR2 FNYEAQ, per germline. The CDR3 runs to 17 residues. CDR3 protein: CASSLDSLSSYNSPLHF. Here the CDR3 DNA reads TGTGCCAGCAGTTTAGACAGCCTGAGCTCCTATAATTCACCCCTCCACTTT. The entire variable domain, with the rest obtained from reference TRBV7-6 and TRBJ1-6, is as follows: GAGVSQSPRYKVTKRGQDVALRCDPISGHVSLYWYRQALGQGPEFLTYFNYEAQQDKSGLPNDRFSAERPEGSISTLTIQRTEQRDSAMYRCASSLDSLSSYNSPLHFGNGTRLTVT.

The V and J genes are TRBV2 and TRBJ1-2, with TRBD1 identical over 7 bases. This CDR3 is 18 amino acids long. Looked up from germline, CDR1 is SNHLY and CDR2 is FYNNEI. J was trimmed by 0 bases and V by 6 bases; bases with no gene match: 16. The DNA for the CDR3 is TGTGCCAGCAGGGGACCAGGTCCCGGGACAGATCCTAACTATGGCTACACCTTC. It is translated as CASRGPGPGTDPNYGYTF.